This T cell receptor beta chain was documented in a study of human T cells and chemical hapten exposure. Study summary: Skin of the upper inner arm, approximately 2 cm by approximately 2 cm, received 2% DPC for sensitization.

The library put unique molecular identifiers onto individual cDNA molecules. TCRdb re-derived calls from the RACE reads in MiXCR, one entry per CDR3 protein. Here the sample spans approximately 90,000 distinct CDR3 sequences, 25% to 35% being singletons. The time point here: patch test 3, about 24 weeks after DPC sensitization. Treatment reported: therapeutic diphenylcyclopropenone sensitization with weekly scalp DPC. RNA extraction used unfractionated whole blood as the source of total RNA. Looked up from germline, CDR1 is ENHRY and CDR2 is SYGVKD. The CDR3 totals 17 residues. Trimming removed 0 bases from V and 3 bases from J, with 15 bases in between. Comments on this clonotype: Antigen unknown.

Broader study findings: While controls formed fewer of them, expanded TCRs formed significantly more large CDR3 similarity clusters.

Sequencing used whole blood, obtained in connection with sensitization to the hapten diphenylcyclopropenone (DPC). This TCR was sampled from a man aged 35 to 55 with alopecia areata. Some clones in this sample may be carry-over from other donors' samples. The V and J genes are TRBV10-3 and TRBJ2-1; D gene ambiguous. This CDR3 reads CAISESLRPSDYNEQFF. CDR3 coding DNA: TGTGCCATCAGTGAGTCTCTGAGGCCCTCCGACTACAATGAGCAGTTCTTC.